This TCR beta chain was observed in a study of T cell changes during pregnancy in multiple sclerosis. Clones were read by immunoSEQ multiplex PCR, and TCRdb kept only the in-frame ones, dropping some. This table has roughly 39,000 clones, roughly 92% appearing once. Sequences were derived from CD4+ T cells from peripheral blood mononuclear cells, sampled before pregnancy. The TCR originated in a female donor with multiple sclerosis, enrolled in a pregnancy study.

The CDR3 sequence: CASSPLDLRGHTEAFF. CDR3 DNA sequence: TGTGCCAGCTCACCCTTGGACCTCAGGGGGCACACTGAAGCTTTCTTT. The chain links TRBV18 to TRBJ1-1; TRBD1 matches 8 bases. The CDR3 is 16 amino acids. The V and J ends lost 3 bases and 3 bases, in that order; junction bases with no gene match: 9. The germline V gene has CDR1 KGHSH and CDR2 LQKENI.